One and the same sample provided the 10 T cell receptor beta chains below, sequenced in a study of tumour-infiltrating T cells in Burkitt lymphoma. Some clones are missing from TCRdb's copy, which holds only in-frame ones; the method was immunoSEQ multiplex PCR. The table has some 6,300 clones, 10% seen once. The source material was tumor tissue. These receptors all come from a human donor with diffuse large B-cell lymphoma.

This rearrangement joins TRBV29-1 to TRBJ1-2; no definite D call. Trimming took off 4 bases at V and 0 bases at J, with 6 bases between the two ends. Germline lookup yields CDR1 SQVTM and CDR2 ANQGSEA. This CDR3 is 12 amino acids long. The CDR3 sequence is CSVGVSNYGYTF. In nucleotides, the CDR3 is TGCAGCGTTGGGGTTTCTAACTATGGCTACACCTTC.

The DNA of the CDR3 is TGTGCCAGCAGCCGTCGTGAGGGGGCTCAGAATGAGCAGTTCTTC. Its translation is CASSRREGAQNEQFF. This chain uses TRBV7-2 with TRBJ2-1, with 7 bases matching TRBD1. This CDR3 comprises 15 residues. Germline assignment: CDR1 SGHTA and CDR2 FQGNSA. Trimming at V came to 5 bases and at J to 7 bases, leaving 11 bases not matched to a gene.

The genes are TRBV6-5 and TRBJ2-1; unclear D gene. This CDR3 contains 12 residues. From germline, CDR1 is MNHEY and CDR2 SVGAGI. V was trimmed by 7 bases and J by 3 bases, leaving 7 bases between them. DNA of the CDR3: TGTGCCAGCAATGCAGGCTACAATGAGCAGTTCTTC. Its translation: CASNAGYNEQFF.

V is TRBV5-1 and J is TRBJ1-2; 11 nucleotides match TRBD1. This CDR3 is built from 15 residues. CDR1 and CDR2 from the germline V gene are SGHRS and YFSETQ. V was pared by 9 bases and J by 8 bases, with 15 bases of the junction left unmatched. The CDR3 coding sequence is TGCGCCACCCTGTACCAGGGACAGGGGGTGGAAGGCTACACCTTC. Amino acids: CATLYQGQGVEGYTF.

This clone was seen a few times. The chain couples TRBV27 to TRBJ1-1; D is undetermined. The CDR3 has 14 amino acids. Germline lookup yields CDR1 MNHEY and CDR2 SMNVEV (reference sequence). V was pared by 5 bases and J by 4 bases, with 14 bases between. The CDR3 bases are TGTGCCAGCAGTCCCCACCGGGAAATCACTGAAGCTTTCTTT. Translated, it gives CASSPHREITEAFF.

This clone was recorded a few times. The chain uses TRBV18 and TRBJ2-5; 7 nucleotides match TRBD1. CDR1 and CDR2 from the germline V gene are KGHSH and LQKENI. Trimming removed 8 bases from V and 2 bases from J; junction bases left unmatched: 5. The CDR3 loop spans 13 amino acids. CDR3 in DNA: TGTGCCAGCCGGACAGGTCAGCAAGAGACCCAGTACTTC. This sequence encodes CASRTGQQETQYF.

The chain combines TRBV19 with TRBJ1-1; D remains ambiguous. The germline CDR1 and CDR2 sequences are LNHDA and SQIVND (reference sequence). This CDR3 is 16 amino acids long. The V end was cut by 4 bases, the J end by 6 bases, with 21 bases between. The CDR3 DNA reads TGTGCCAGTAGTACCTTGGACGGATTGAATCCCGCTGAAGCTTTCTTT. Amino acids: CASSTLDGLNPAEAFF. Complete variable domain (other parts from reference TRBV19 and TRBJ1-1): DGGITQSPKYLFRKEGQNVTLSCEQNLNHDAMYWYRQDPGQGLRLIYYSQIVNDFQKGDIAEGYSVSREKKESFPLTVTSAQKNPTAFYLCASSTLDGLNPAEAFFGQGTRLTVV.

Here the CDR3 DNA reads TGTGCCAGCAGCTTAGCCGCTACCCTCTCCTACAATGAGCAGTTCTTC. Translating it yields CASSLAATLSYNEQFF. The chain combines TRBV11-2 with TRBJ2-1; D remains unclear. Germline CDR1 and CDR2: SGHAT and FQNNGV. The CDR3 is made up of 16 amino acids. The V and J ends lost 1 base and 0 bases respectively, with 10 bases between them.

V usage is TRBV7-6 and J usage is TRBJ1-4; no clear D gene. The CDR3 extends over 16 amino acids. CDR1 and CDR2 from the germline V gene are SGHVS and FNYEAQ. Trimming pared 3 bases from V and 8 bases from J, leaving 19 bases between. The CDR3 region has the DNA TGTGCCAGCAGCTTCTACGGGCCTCAATACGGGGAAAAACTGTTTTTT. Translation gives CASSFYGPQYGEKLFF.

The CDR3 protein is CASSSQANTGELFF. For the CDR3, the DNA is TGTGCCAGTAGTTCACAGGCGAACACCGGGGAGCTGTTTTTT. J is TRBJ2-2 and V is TRBV19; the D gene is possibly TRBD1 (5 bases). CDR1 and CDR2 from the germline V gene are LNHDA and SQIVND (reference sequence). The ends were cut back, 5 bases at V and 0 bases at J, with 7 bases in the middle. CDR3 length: 14 residues.